This TCR beta chain was captured in a study of shared clonotypes between healthy human individuals (dated by TCRdb to 2018 to 2020). Study-level background: Two women and a few men aged 18 to 49 years were included in the cohort. Per donor, three plates each were used for CD4 naive and CD4 memory, two for CD8 naive, and one for CD8 memory. Blood TCR repertoires of roughly five healthy adults were deeply sequenced to estimate repertoire size and the extent of clonotype sharing between individuals. Libraries were prepared and TCR repertoires were sequenced by different laboratories using diverse techniques, in order to increase sequencing depth and limit assay-specific biases. Per donor, leukapheresis produced somewhere between about 0.94 and 9 billion PBMCs.

The germline V gene (reference sequence) gives CDR1 as MNHEY and CDR2 as SMNVEV. Unmatched junction bases come to 7, with V trimmed by 8 bases and J by 2 bases. The CDR3, cysteine through phenylalanine, is 14 amino acids long. Only the CDR3 DNA stays, 42 bases, in frame from base 1. Beyond this particular receptor, the publication reports: The genetic and exposure-history diversity represented was limited by the small number of donors. Incomplete sequencing was indicated by rarefaction of sorted-subset datasets, despite the large sequencing depth. Compared with non-shared clonotypes, the clonotypes found in all four sorted-subset donors had higher generation probabilities. Pairwise subsampling led to the expectation that sequencing depth would affect the degree of clonotype sharing among donors. Estimated clonotype richness was generally larger for naive than for memory subsets. Only blood was sampled, and tissue TCR repertoires likely differ from those in blood. Across a handful of donors, about 5.2% of naive CD4, approximately 3.6% of naive CD8, approximately 2.5% of memory CD4, and about 0.4% of memory CD8 clonotypes were shared.

Using the deep immunoSEQ assay, multiplex PCR amplified TCR CDR3 regions from genomic DNA. Extracted genomic DNA from each cell subset was distributed evenly across all wells of several immunoSEQ 96-well plates, and each plate was treated as a replicate. For sorted subsets, around 200 ng genomic DNA, equal to 30,000 to 35,000 T cell genomes, was loaded into each replicate PCR. Purified libraries were quantified with a Qubit 3.0 fluorometer, sized on a Bioanalyzer 2100, and re-quantified with the KAPA Library Quantification kit. Every immunoSEQ 96-well plate was sequenced on a separate single-read 150-cycle Illumina NextSeq 550 flow cell. Turning to the authors' computational methods: Because the immunoSEQ output held only junctional sequences and lacked quality scores, the filtering could not match the filtering applied to full-length reads. To assign V/J genes and CDR3, sequences were annotated against IMGT germline references using PyIR, a Python wrapper for IgBLAST v1.9. Reads were filtered out if the reads had weak V/J assignments (E-value above 1e-6), no CDR3, stop codons, out-of-frame junctions, or ambiguous translated residues. A V3J clonotype was defined by an identical inferred V gene, J gene, and CDR3 amino acid sequence. The percentage overlap between two repertoires was calculated by dividing the number of shared unique clonotypes by the size of the smaller repertoire. Three approaches were used to assess repertoire richness: RTK rarefaction, the Chao1 estimator, and Recon v2.1 estimates of unobserved clonotypes. OLGA was used to compute generation probabilities for all TCRbeta clonotypes that the gDNA method yielded from several donors. TCRdb retrieved this table from immuneACCESS and kept in-frame rearrangements only. Not all clones are present; in checked studies, unresolved V genes account for under half, and no reason is known for the remainder. Clone size and V and J calls were adopted from that table, with D and trimming inferred from the DNA. Counted in this sample were some 2.1 million clones; roughly 94% of them appeared once. Together, the top ten hold about 0.13% of the sample.

The donors were healthy, HIV-negative adults with no recently reported acute infections or vaccinations. Only Caucasian adults living in Nashville, Tennessee, USA were represented among the donors. CD4+ T cells were enriched by magnetic negative selection, after which naive cells were positively selected on CD45RA and the negative fraction was taken as the memory subset. Blood was obtained by leukapheresis, after which PBMCs were separated by Ficoll-Histopaque density gradient centrifugation and cryopreserved in liquid nitrogen vapor phase. Analytical flow cytometry was used to check the purity and quantity of each magnetically sorted T cell population. Genomic DNA was isolated from each sorted fraction and quantified by UV absorbance on a Nanodrop 2000c. In the case of this clone: Its antigen remains undetermined. Base qualities are not recorded, but no much larger clone differs from it by a single base.

The receptor was isolated from a man between 18 and 35 years old in good health. Recombination linked TRBV27 to TRBJ2-5; TRBD2 aligns with 8 central bases. Sequencing input: naive CD4+ T cells sorted from blood. Interpreted using the paper, the cell subset or site label stands for: CD45RA+ positively selected. The DNA sequence reads TGTGCCAGCCTTCCCGGCGGGGGGCAAGAGACCCAGTACTTC. It is translated as CASLPGGGQETQYF.